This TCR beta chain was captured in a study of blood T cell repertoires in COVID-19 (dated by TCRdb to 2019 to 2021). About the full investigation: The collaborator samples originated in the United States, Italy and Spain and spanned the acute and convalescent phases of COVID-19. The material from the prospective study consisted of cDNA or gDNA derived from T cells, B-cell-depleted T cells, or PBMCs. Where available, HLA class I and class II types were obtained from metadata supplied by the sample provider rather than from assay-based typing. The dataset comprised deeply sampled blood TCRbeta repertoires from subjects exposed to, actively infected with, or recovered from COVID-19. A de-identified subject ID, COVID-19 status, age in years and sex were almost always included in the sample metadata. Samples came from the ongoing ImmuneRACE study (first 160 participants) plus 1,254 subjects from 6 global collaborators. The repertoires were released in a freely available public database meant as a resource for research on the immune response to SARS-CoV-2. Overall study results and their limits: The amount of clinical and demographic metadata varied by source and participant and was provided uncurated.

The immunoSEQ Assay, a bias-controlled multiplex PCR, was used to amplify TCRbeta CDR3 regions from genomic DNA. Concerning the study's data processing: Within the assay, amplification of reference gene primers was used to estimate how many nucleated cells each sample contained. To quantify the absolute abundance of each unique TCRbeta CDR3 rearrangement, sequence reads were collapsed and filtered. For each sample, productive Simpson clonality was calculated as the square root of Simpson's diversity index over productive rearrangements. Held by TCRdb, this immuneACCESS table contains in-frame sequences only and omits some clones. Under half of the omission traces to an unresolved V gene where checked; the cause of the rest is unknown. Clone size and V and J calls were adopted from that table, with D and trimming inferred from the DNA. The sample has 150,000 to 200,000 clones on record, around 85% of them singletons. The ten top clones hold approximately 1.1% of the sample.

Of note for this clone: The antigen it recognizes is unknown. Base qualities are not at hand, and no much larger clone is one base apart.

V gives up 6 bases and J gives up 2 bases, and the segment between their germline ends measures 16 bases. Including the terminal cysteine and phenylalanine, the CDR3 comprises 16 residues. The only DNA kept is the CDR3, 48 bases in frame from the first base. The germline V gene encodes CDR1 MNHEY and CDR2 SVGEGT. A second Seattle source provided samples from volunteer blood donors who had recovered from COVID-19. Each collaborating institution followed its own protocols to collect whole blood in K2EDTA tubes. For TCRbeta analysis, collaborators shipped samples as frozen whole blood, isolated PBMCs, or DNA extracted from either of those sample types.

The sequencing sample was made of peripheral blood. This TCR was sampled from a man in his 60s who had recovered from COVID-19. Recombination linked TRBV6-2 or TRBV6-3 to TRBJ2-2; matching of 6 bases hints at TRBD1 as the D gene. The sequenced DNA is TGTGCCAGCAGCTTCTGGGCAGGGGAAAACACCGGGGAGCTGTTTTTT. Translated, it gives CASSFWAGENTGELFF.